This T cell receptor (beta chain) is from a study of T cells of healthy individuals. V shed 1 base and J shed 4 bases, with 13 bases lying between them. The CDR3 spans 16 residues. Germline CDR1 is MGHRA and CDR2 is YSYEKL. A single record per CDR3 protein comes from TCRdb applying MiXCR to the 5' RACE reads. The sample lists 60,000 to 70,000 distinct CDR3 sequences; 15% to 20% were seen once. This clonotype was seen a few times. The TCR comes from a human donor in good health. The chain recombines TRBV4-1 with TRBJ1-4; D remains unclear. DNA of the CDR3: TGCGCCAGCAGCCAAGGGCCCGAAAATCTTAATGAAAAACTGTTTTTT. It yields the protein CASSQGPENLNEKLFF.